The clone carrying this T cell receptor beta chain has just a few counts. A J-beta primer mix and a sample-barcoded 5' primer were used in a second PCR of about 6 to 12 cycles. One entry per CDR3 protein, called by TCRdb with MiXCR from the 5' RACE reads. The repertoire holds 1.5 million to 2 million distinct CDR3 sequences, with about 50% as singletons. The data were obtained in a study of blood T cells in healthy people across ages. This CDR3 contains 15 residues. J was trimmed by 9 bases and V by 0 bases; bases with no gene match: 10. Germline V lookup: CDR1 MGHDK, CDR2 SYGVNS. This sequence was found in a woman in her thirties or forties in good health. Material for sequencing was blood. The rearrangement uses TRBV25-1 and TRBJ2-5; 7 bases fit TRBD1. The CDR3 DNA reads as TGTGCCAGCAGTGAATATATGGGGACAGCCAGGGCCCAGTACTTC. Encoded protein: CASSEYMGTARAQYF. The entire variable domain, with the rest obtained from reference TRBV25-1 and TRBJ2-5, is as follows: EADIYQTPRYLVIGTGKKITLECSQTMGHDKMYWYQQDPGMELHLIHYSYGVNSTEKGDLSSESTVSRIRTEHFPLTLESARPSHTSQYLCASSEYMGTARAQYFGPGTRLLVL.